This T cell receptor (beta chain) comes out of a study of blood T cells in healthy people across ages (dated by TCRdb to between 2015 and 2017). For context, the study as a whole: In model experiments, template switching captured about one uniquely barcoded TCR beta cDNA molecule for every two T cells. To avoid experimental bias, donors of different ages were distributed randomly across sequencing lanes. Two additional independent replicas of 1 million unique cDNA reads from the same blood draw were analyzed for two donors (one aged 18 to 29 and one aged 80 or older). Age-related changes in TCR beta repertoire diversity were measured in the study by deep sequencing normalized with unique cDNA molecular identifiers. The donors were split into four age groups: young (average 16 years), middle-aged (nearly 40), aged (more than 55) and long-lived (more than 80).

CDR1 is given as MNHNY and CDR2 as SVGAGI, both from the germline V gene (reference sequence). The CDR3 contains 17 residues, cysteine and phenylalanine counted. The CDR3 DNA has 51 bases and is translated from base 1. Trimming at the junction amounts to 0 bases on V and 1 base on J, and the germline ends lie 13 bases apart. As concerns this clonotype: No antigen is known for it. Base quality data are lacking; no much larger clone is found one base away.

Systemically healthy Caucasian individuals from Russia, roughly 40 in total and aged about 6 to 90 years, were included as donors. Each donor gave ten milliliters of peripheral blood, drawn into EDTA-treated Vacutainer tubes. Ficoll-Paque density-gradient centrifugation was used to isolate PBMCs, with at least 6.5 million obtained per sample. Trizol reagent was used to extract total RNA from the PBMCs, yielding at least 5.5 micrograms per sample. Naive CD45RAhigh/CD27high T cell percentages were measured by flow cytometry on a PBMC aliquot from every donor. General study outcomes and caveats: Compared with the aged group, the long-lived group had more naive CD4+ T cells, fewer expanded clones and increased TCR diversity, suggesting age selection. Estimates of total diversity based on one million sequenced T cells were regarded as lower bounds and as underestimates. Conclusive comparison of naive and antigen-experienced compartments was prevented by the profiling of bulk unsorted PBMCs. The CMV infection status of donors was not known, potentially confounding age-related changes in expanded clonotypes. A strong correlation was found between observed TCR beta diversity and the percentage of naive T cells measured by flow cytometry. As age increased, observed TCR beta diversity per million T cells dropped in a roughly linear way, and a significant reduction was already evident by age about 40.

Libraries were built with 5' RACE. TCRdb names Illumina HiSeq 2500 as the instrument used. A second PCR of roughly 7 to 11 cycles was performed with a sample-barcoded 5' primer and a J-beta primer mix. A template-switch 5' adaptor carrying 12 random nucleotides introduced a unique molecular identifier onto each TCR beta cDNA molecule. At least 3 million CDR3-containing paired-end reads were obtained from each sample. First-strand cDNA was synthesized from all RNA with the Mint cDNA synthesis kit, primed by a TRBC-specific oligonucleotide. All cDNA was treated with uracil-DNA glycosylase and then went through a first 18-cycle PCR with the universal primers M1SS and BC2_uni_R. Processing in the source paper ran as follows. Each sample was normalized by randomly selecting 1 million high-quality reads, each carrying a distinct molecular identifier. Instead of being binned into consensus sequences, reads with shared molecular identifiers were discarded. MiTCR, set to a Q25 quality threshold and the strictest error-elimination algorithm, was used for CDR3 identification, clonotype clustering and error correction. A nonparametric unseen species model with Euler transformation was used to estimate a lower bound on total TCR beta diversity. The public sequencing data were trimmed at Q25 with fastp and processed into clonotypes with MiXCR by TCRdb, which kept only in-frame beta chains. Rows with a matching CDR3 protein are joined into one entry that keeps the most common DNA and genes. The V and J calls follow TCRdb's processing rather than the paper's. The sample profile shows 700,000 to 950,000 distinct CDR3 sequences; roughly 60% of them were found once. The top ten clones comprise about 20% of the sample.

The clonotype was recovered from a man aged 25 to 40 in good health. Input material: blood. The rearranged chain carries TRBV6-6 and TRBJ1-5; the best D guess is TRBD1, with 6 bases matching. For the CDR3, the sequence is CASSYSGTPGSNQPQHF. The nucleotides read TGTGCCAGCAGTTACTCCGGGACACCGGGAAGCAATCAGCCCCAGCATTTT.